A selection of T cell receptor beta chains follows, all from one sample in a study of cytomegalovirus exposure and HLA in healthy donors. Clones were sequenced by immunoSEQ multiplex PCR, and TCRdb holds only the in-frame ones, with some missing. The sample has some 180,000 clones, more than 75% seen once; the top ten hold less than 9.5%. Sequenced sample: PBMCs. All receptors come from a man aged 30 to 39 in good health and CMV-seropositive. Both conserved end residues are part of each CDR3. Clone size is given for some rows only: seen once, a few or many times, or a class if the clone is expanded.

j_call v_call clone_size cdr3_aa
TRBJ2-2 TRBV5-1 . CASSQNPSGRAYTGELFF
TRBJ2-3 TRBV5-6 . CASSINRADTQYF
TRBJ2-7 TRBV6-1 . CASIQRPPYEQYF
TRBJ1-2 TRBV5-4 . CASSRVGDYYTF
TRBJ1-5 TRBV6-6 once CATTLGGGGSNQPQHF
TRBJ2-5 TRBV7-9 . CASSGLGETQYF
TRBJ2-7 TRBV7-8 . CASSLVIGAGGGEYF
TRBJ2-7 TRBV12-5 . CASGSPSGYEQYF
TRBJ1-1 TRBV11-2 . CASSYDRGTEAFF
TRBJ2-1 TRBV27 . CASRGRRNNEQFF
TRBJ1-4 TRBV7-9 . CASSPSRGRNEKLFF
TRBJ2-7 TRBV6-5 . CASSYETSGYEQYF
TRBJ2-7 TRBV4-2 once CASSQVIRTETYEQYF
TRBJ2-3 TRBV7-6 . CASSWTSGGITDTQYF
TRBJ1-1 TRBV11-3 once CASSFDRANTEAFF
TRBJ1-4 TRBV27 . CASRTIWGRDNEKLFF
TRBJ2-6 TRBV11-3 . CASSSGGGQGGSGANVLTF
TRBJ2-7 TRBV30 . CAGAHGGLYEQYF
TRBJ2-1 TRBV28 . CASSSTSNNEQFF
TRBJ1-1 TRBV11-2 . CASSLQSIGSTEAFF
TRBJ1-4 TRBV2 . CASRERGELEKLFF
TRBJ2-3 TRBV6-5 . CASSSPGGVNTDTQYF
TRBJ2-1 TRBV15 . CATSREGNEQFF
TRBJ1-5 TRBV10-3 . CAISTGQNQPQHF
TRBJ2-7 TRBV4-1 . CASSQVSRSSYEQYF
TRBJ2-1 TRBV4-3 . CASSQDGGGGYEQFF
TRBJ1-1 TRBV29-1 . CSVGTRRAMNTEAFF
TRBJ2-7 TRBV27 . CASSKRVAYEQYF
TRBJ1-4 TRBV9 few CASSARGATSNEKLFF
TRBJ1-5 TRBV19 . CASRPTGAANQPQHF
TRBJ2-7 TRBV7-9 . CASSPWDSSYEQYF
TRBJ2-1 TRBV6-5 . CASSYLFGSTYNEQFF
TRBJ1-1 TRBV5-4 . CASSLRVNTEAFF
TRBJ1-1 TRBV2 . CASSEEVRENTEAFF
TRBJ1-1 TRBV9 . CASSVGWQPGTEAFF
TRBJ2-7 TRBV9 . CASSGGGSTYEQYF
TRBJ2-1 TRBV7-3 . CASSADRSYNEQFF
TRBJ1-4 TRBV13 . CASTKGQGAPANEKLFF
TRBJ1-4 TRBV30 . CAWDTGVNEKLFF
TRBJ2-5 TRBV7-3 . CASSSPGGSWETQYF
TRBJ2-7 TRBV5-6 . CASSLGTTGHYEQYF
TRBJ1-1 TRBV5-6 . CASSWVNTEAFF
TRBJ2-7 TRBV4-1 . CASSQALAGDYEQYF
TRBJ2-7 TRBV11-2 . CASSLDRLGEAFYEQYF
TRBJ2-3 TRBV18 . CASSPPPYSADTQYF
TRBJ2-5 TRBV10-3 . CAISEPGTGRGETQYF
TRBJ1-1 TRBV6-1 . CASSDSKGGFVGTFF
TRBJ2-5 TRBV7-3 once CASSLTPTSGRVRRAQYF